This entry lists 15 T cell receptor beta chains sequenced from one sample in a study of read filtering for tumor transcriptome and immune sequencing. This library used 300 to 450 ng RNA and molecular barcoded adaptors spanning alpha/delta and beta/gamma chains. MiXCR, run by TCRdb on the reads, gives a single entry per CDR3 protein. The profile shows approximately 60,000 distinct CDR3 sequences, roughly 19% of them singletons. Source material: a population of CD138-negative cells sorted from bone marrow. These TCRs come from a donor aged 40 or older with multiple myeloma.

To note about this clonotype: This may come from a read error, since a much larger clone is one base off. The conserved phenylalanine or tryptophan is not found at the CDR3 terminus, so this likely reflects a read error. The J gene is TRBJ2-3, the V gene TRBV20-1; D gene unclear. CDR1 DFQATT and CDR2 SNEGSKA come from the germline V gene (reference sequence). CDR3 length equals 11 residues. Trimming stripped 6 bases from V and 4 bases from J, with 8 bases between. Written as DNA, the CDR3 is TGCAGTGCCCGTGATGCAGATACGCAGTATATT. Protein product: CSARDADTQYI.

J is TRBJ1-1 and V is TRBV6-5; D gene uncertain. CDR1 is MNHEY, CDR2 SVGAGI, per germline. The CDR3 covers 15 residues. V was cut by 0 bases and J by 3 bases, with 11 bases left in between. CDR3 in amino acids: CASSYSGGLDTEAFF. CDR3 nucleotides: TGTGCCAGCAGTTACTCCGGTGGTTTGGACACTGAAGCTTTCTTT.

The chain is built from TRBV5-1 and TRBJ2-3; perhaps TRBD1 as D (6 bases). V gave up 4 bases and J gave up 1 base, with 13 bases separating them. CDR1 and CDR2 from the germline V gene are SGHRS and YFSETQ. The CDR3 runs to 15 residues. Here the CDR3 DNA reads TGCGCCAGCAGCCTAAGGGACACACGCACAGATACGCAGTATTTT. Translating gives CASSLRDTRTDTQYF.

This clonotype turned up a few times. It may be a read error: a sequence one base away is much more abundant. The chain uses TRBV28 and TRBJ2-5, with D possibly matching TRBD2 (5 bases). The length of the CDR3 is 12 residues. V was clipped by 11 bases and J by 4 bases, with 14 bases between them. From germline, CDR1 is MDHEN and CDR2 SYDVKM. The CDR3 DNA sequence: TGTGCCCGCAATTTGGGGAGAGAGACCCAGTACTTC. Translation gives CARNLGRETQYF.

Judged by abundance, this clonotype is medium-sized. Its ends do not fully match the called genes, so a read error is possible. This chain uses TRBV5-6 with TRBJ2-1, with TRBD2 identical over 10 bases. The CDR3 contains 16 residues. Germline-derived CDR1 and CDR2 are SGHDT and YYEEEE. CDR3 DNA sequence: TGTGCCAGCAGCTTCTCGATAAAGGTCACAGGACTAGCGGCAAGATTC. Amino acids: CASSFSIKVTGLAARF. The full variable domain, in which reference TRBV5-6 and TRBJ2-1 provide the parts outside the CDR3, is DAGVTQSPTHLIKTRGQQVTLRCSPKSGHDTVSWYQQALGQGPQFIFQYYEEEERQRGNFPDRFSGHQFPNYSSELNVNALLLGDSALYLCASSFSIKVTGLAARFGPGTRLTVL.

This clonotype was counted ten times or more. The chain couples TRBV11-2 to TRBJ2-7, with a possible D match to TRBD1 (6 bases). The CDR3 is made up of 17 amino acids. Germline CDR1 and CDR2: SGHAT and FQNNGV. V lost 1 base and J lost 3, with 19 bases in between. The CDR3 DNA is TGTGCCAGCAGCTTAGCCACAGGGTCCGGGATGAACTACGAGCAGTACTTC. Translating it yields CASSLATGSGMNYEQYF. Looking up the rest from reference TRBV11-2 and TRBJ2-7 gives the full variable domain: EAGVAQSPRYKIIEKRQSVAFWCNPISGHATLYWYQQILGQGPKLLIQFQNNGVVDDSQLPKDRFSAERLKGVDSTLKIQPAKLEDSAVYLCASSLATGSGMNYEQYFGPGTRLTVT.

Worth noting for this clonotype: With a much larger clone just one base away, this may be a read error. This rearrangement joins TRBV7-6 to TRBJ1-1, with D possibly being TRBD1 (6 bases). Germline V gene sequence: CDR1 SGHVS, CDR2 FNYEAQ. The CDR3 has 15 residues. This CDR3 reads CAGSLDLGGYTEAFF. The CDR3 DNA is TGTGCCGGCAGCTTAGATTTGGGGGGCTACACTGAAGCTTTCTTT.

In its sample, this clonotype was seen a few times. J is TRBJ2-1 and V is TRBV6-6, with 9 bases aligning to TRBD2. This CDR3 has 15 amino acids. Germline values: CDR1 MNHNY, CDR2 SVGAGI (reference sequence). V lost 5 bases, J lost 6 bases, and 8 bases stayed unmatched. The CDR3 DNA follows: TGTGCCAGCAGTCCCCTAGCGGGGCCCCTCAATGAGCAGTTCTTC. It yields the protein CASSPLAGPLNEQFF.

As regards this clonotype: Being one base from a much bigger clone, this may be a read error. The chain has TRBV27 and TRBJ1-4; D gene ambiguous. The V gene's germline CDR1 is MNHEY and CDR2 SMNVEV (reference sequence). The CDR3 is 13 amino acids. The ends were cut back, 3 bases at V and 2 bases at J, with 4 bases in the middle. CDR3 residues: CASSFFTNEKLFF. CDR3 nucleotide sequence: TGTGCCAGCAGTTTTTTTACTAATGAAAAACTGTTTTTT.

This clonotype was observed at least ten times. The gene calls are TRBV7-9 and TRBJ2-2, with a tentative D call TRBD1 (6 bases). Trimming stripped 5 bases from V and 0 bases from J, with 13 bases between. Germline CDR1 and CDR2: SEHNR and FQNEAQ (reference sequence). This CDR3 spans 16 amino acids. DNA of the CDR3: TGTGCCAGCAGCCCGGACGAGGGGGCGAACACCGGGGAGCTGTTTTTT. Translating gives CASSPDEGANTGELFF.

This clonotype was observed many times. The J gene is TRBJ2-1, the V gene TRBV5-1; a weak D match, TRBD2 (6 bases). The CDR3 is made up of 13 amino acids. CDR1 and CDR2 from the germline V gene are SGHRS and YFSETQ. V shed 0 bases and J shed 7 bases, with 8 bases lying between them. CDR3 coding DNA: TGCGCCAGCAGCTTGGCGCGGGGAAATGAGCAGTTCTTC. Encoded protein: CASSLARGNEQFF.

This clonotype was recorded a few times. This chain uses TRBV29-1 with TRBJ1-2, with TRBD1 matching over 7 bases. J was trimmed by 0 bases and V by 6 bases; bases with no gene match: 4. The CDR3 runs 13 residues. CDR1 SQVTM and CDR2 ANQGSEA come from the germline V gene. Here the CDR3 reads CSVYRGPNYGYTF. The CDR3 DNA sequence: TGCAGCGTATACAGGGGCCCTAACTATGGCTACACCTTC.

The table lists this clonotype with a count of one. A much larger clone is a single base away; this may be a read error. The genes are TRBV12-3 or TRBV12-4 and TRBJ1-1; 7 nucleotides agree with TRBD1. The CDR3 is made up of 16 amino acids. CDR3 amino acids: CASSSQGGEMNTGAFF. The CDR3 DNA follows: TGTGCCAGCAGTTCCCAGGGGGGGGAGATGAACACTGGAGCTTTCTTT.

Ten or more counts support this clonotype. V gene TRBV12-3 or TRBV12-4 combines with J gene TRBJ2-1, with unresolved D. This CDR3 is 12 amino acids long. Trimming cost V 6 bases and J 7 bases, with 10 bases left between them. The CDR3 nucleotides are TGTGCCAGCAGCTTTGAAGGGAATGAGCAGTTCTTC. Translation gives CASSFEGNEQFF.

Details on this clonotype: A much larger clonotype is one base distant, so this may be a read error. The chain joins TRBV5-5 to TRBJ1-1, with TRBD1 as a possible D gene (5 bases). CDR1 is SGHKS, CDR2 YYEKEE, per germline (reference sequence). This CDR3 has 14 residues. Between the trimmed V and J ends, which lost 4 bases and 0 bases, there was a span of 10 bases. CDR3 amino acids: CASSKGRLNTEAFF. The CDR3 coding sequence is TGTGCCAGCAGCAAGGGACGGTTGAACACTGAAGCTTTCTTT. Based on the CDR3 plus reference TRBV5-5 and TRBJ1-1, the full variable domain is DAGVTQSPTHLIKTRGQQVTLRCSPISGHKSVSWYQQVLGQGPQFIFQYYEKEERGRGNFPDRFSARQFPNYSSELNVNALLLGDSALYLCASSKGRLNTEAFFGQGTRLTVV.